This T cell receptor beta chain was recorded in a study of OX40 agonist ivuxolimab in advanced cancers. CDR1 and CDR2 from the germline V gene are SGHRS and YFSETQ. Trimming removed 6 bases from V and 4 bases from J, with 19 bases in between. The length of the CDR3 is 16 residues. The method was immunoSEQ multiplex PCR; TCRdb's version includes in-frame clones alone and lacks a portion of them. The sample has 70,000 to 100,000 clones, around 84% seen once. Samples were taken at baseline and on day 1 of cycles 4 and 7. The TCR originated in an adult with an advanced solid tumor such as melanoma, head and neck, liver or kidney cancer. Sequencing was performed on CD4+ or CD8+ T cells sorted from blood, taken in a trial of the OX40 agonist ivuxolimab. The chain joins TRBV5-1 to TRBJ2-2, with D maybe TRBD1 (6 bases). The CDR3 DNA follows: TGCGCCAGCACAGCCGGGACATCAACCGGCACCGGGGAGCTGTTTTTT. Encoded protein: CASTAGTSTGTGELFF.